Listed below are T cell receptor beta chains from one sample, sequenced in a study of T-cell memory formation after mild COVID-19. TCRdb re-called the 5' RACE reads with MiXCR, one entry per CDR3 protein. This table has 550,000 to 700,000 distinct CDR3 sequences, around 15% appearing once. The specimen was PBMCs or a T cell subset sorted from them (not recorded which). The source is an adult woman who had mild COVID-19 (a few samples of this study predate the infection). Cell type and time point are not known. The CDR3 runs from the conserved cysteine through the conserved F or W. D genes are given only for firm matches.

V gene	D gene	J gene	CDR3 protein
TRBV3-1	TRBD2	TRBJ2-2	CASSQFRTSGLTGELFF
TRBV7-9	-	TRBJ2-5	CASSFTRQSQETQYF
TRBV29-1	TRBD2	TRBJ2-5	CSAPRGRGETQYF
TRBV7-2	TRBD1	TRBJ2-6	CASSLGTGTRGANVLTF
TRBV12-3/TRBV12-4	TRBD2	TRBJ2-3	CASSFGGGLDTQYF
TRBV20-1	TRBD1	TRBJ1-1	CSARDFQGARSEAFF
TRBV4-1	TRBD2	TRBJ2-7	CASSQGTAGAYEQYF
TRBV20-1	-	TRBJ2-7	CSARDSWNYEQYF
TRBV5-6	TRBD1	TRBJ1-4	CASSRGQGSEKLFF
TRBV6-5	-	TRBJ1-2	CASSPTGLNYGYTF
TRBV20-1	TRBD1	TRBJ2-3	CSAHQGQGSTDTQYF
TRBV6-2/TRBV6-3	-	TRBJ2-1	CASSPTIGSTHNHNEQFF
TRBV7-9	-	TRBJ1-4	CASSFSASGSNEKLFF
TRBV28	-	TRBJ1-2	CASSLLGAEGYTF
TRBV7-2	-	TRBJ2-1	CASSFDRGAHNEQFF
TRBV15	TRBD1	TRBJ1-2	CATSRGQGYGYTF
TRBV6-2/TRBV6-3	-	TRBJ2-7	CASSYLGDRFYEQYF
TRBV27	-	TRBJ1-1	CASSLSGSPPEAFF
TRBV20-1	TRBD2	TRBJ2-1	CSAREVLAGGQEQFF
TRBV9	-	TRBJ1-2	CASTPGADYGYTF
TRBV11-2	-	TRBJ1-2	CASSLGSSNYGYTF
TRBV6-5	TRBD1	TRBJ1-1	CASSYTTTGVTEAFF
TRBV3-1	-	TRBJ1-1	CASSRLQGNTEAFF
TRBV4-3	-	TRBJ2-3	CASSQGMRDTQYF
TRBV7-6	TRBD2	TRBJ2-1	CASSLASGGAWEQFF
TRBV4-1	TRBD1	TRBJ2-3	CASSQDLAGTGAVDTQYF
TRBV7-9	TRBD2	TRBJ2-5	CASRRIWREGRETQYF
TRBV20-1	TRBD1	TRBJ2-1	CSAGDSHSYNEQFF
TRBV13	-	TRBJ2-5	CASSFFKAVDGKTQETQYF
TRBV21-1	-	TRBJ2-3	CASEKCHGTDTQYF
TRBV7-6	-	TRBJ2-1	CASSLPPGDPSSYNEQFF
TRBV6-4	-	TRBJ2-5	CASSDSWGETQYF
TRBV7-2	-	TRBJ1-1	CASSLIMANTEAFF
TRBV3-1	TRBD2	TRBJ2-1	CASSQRQLAGGWYNEQFF
TRBV4-3	-	TRBJ1-1	CASSQQGFGTEAFF
TRBV6-2/TRBV6-3	-	TRBJ1-1	CASSYEIAGASTEAFF
TRBV5-1	-	TRBJ2-7	CASSLVSEDRRYF
TRBV24-1	-	TRBJ1-2	CATSRSGVGDGGYGYTF
TRBV10-3	-	TRBJ2-7	CAISGGSSSYEQYF
TRBV7-8	TRBD1	TRBJ2-5	CASSRRQGIMETQYF
TRBV5-5	TRBD2	TRBJ2-3	CASSWDSGRAMDTQYF
TRBV5-1	-	TRBJ1-1	CASSLLGLGTEAFF
TRBV20-1	-	TRBJ1-5	CSARDPRDGSSNQPQHF
TRBV29-1	TRBD1	TRBJ1-5	CSVLLGQGWNQPQHF
TRBV15	-	TRBJ2-1	CATSKQGGYNEQFF
TRBV12-3/TRBV12-4	TRBD2	TRBJ2-1	CATRGASGPNEQFF
TRBV10-3	TRBD2	TRBJ2-1	CAISIGGGAYNEQFF
TRBV5-1	TRBD1	TRBJ2-7	CASSLSGTGGYEQYF
TRBV6-6	-	TRBJ2-3	CASSYWGGSTDTQYF
TRBV2	TRBD1	TRBJ2-5	CASSGQGPGETQYF
TRBV9	-	TRBJ2-7	CASSVGDFPYEQYF
TRBV20-1	TRBD2	TRBJ2-3	CSARVAGGSLYTQYF
TRBV9	TRBD2	TRBJ2-7	CASSVSSGNTYYEQYF
TRBV7-9	TRBD1	TRBJ1-1	CASRFPGQGNTEAFF
TRBV10-3	-	TRBJ1-1	CATHSRGENTEAFF
TRBV12-3/TRBV12-4	-	TRBJ2-7	CASSLASDLYEQYF
TRBV5-1	TRBD2	TRBJ2-1	CASSLPGTSGANEQFF